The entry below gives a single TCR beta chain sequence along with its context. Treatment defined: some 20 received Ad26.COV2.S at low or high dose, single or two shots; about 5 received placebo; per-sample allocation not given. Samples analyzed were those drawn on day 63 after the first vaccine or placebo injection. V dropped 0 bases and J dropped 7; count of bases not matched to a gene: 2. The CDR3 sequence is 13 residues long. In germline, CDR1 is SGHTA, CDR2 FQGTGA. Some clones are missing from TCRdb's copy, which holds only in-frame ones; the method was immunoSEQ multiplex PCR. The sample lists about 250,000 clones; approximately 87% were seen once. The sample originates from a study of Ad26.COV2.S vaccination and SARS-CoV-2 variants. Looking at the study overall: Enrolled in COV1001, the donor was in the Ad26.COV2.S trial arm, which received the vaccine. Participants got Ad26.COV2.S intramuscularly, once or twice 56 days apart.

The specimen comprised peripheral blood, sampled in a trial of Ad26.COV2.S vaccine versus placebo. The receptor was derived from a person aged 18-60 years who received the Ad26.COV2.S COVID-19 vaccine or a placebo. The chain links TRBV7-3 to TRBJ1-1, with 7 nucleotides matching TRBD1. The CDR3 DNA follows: TGTGCCAGCAGCTTAACGCCAGGGGGTGAAGCTTTCTTT. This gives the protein CASSLTPGGEAFF.